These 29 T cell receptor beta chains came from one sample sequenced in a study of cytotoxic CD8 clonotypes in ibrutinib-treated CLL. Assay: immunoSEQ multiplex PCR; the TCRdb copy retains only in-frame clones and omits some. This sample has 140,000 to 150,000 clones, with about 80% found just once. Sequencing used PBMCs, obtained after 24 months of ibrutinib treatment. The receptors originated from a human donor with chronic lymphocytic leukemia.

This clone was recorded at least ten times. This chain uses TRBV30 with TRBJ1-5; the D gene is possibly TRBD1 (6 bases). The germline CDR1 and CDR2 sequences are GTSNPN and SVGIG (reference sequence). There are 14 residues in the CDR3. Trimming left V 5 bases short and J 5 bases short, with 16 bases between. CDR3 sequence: CAWAGGGGDQPQHF. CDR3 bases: TGTGCCTGGGCCGGTGGGGGGGGCGATCAGCCCCAGCATTTT.

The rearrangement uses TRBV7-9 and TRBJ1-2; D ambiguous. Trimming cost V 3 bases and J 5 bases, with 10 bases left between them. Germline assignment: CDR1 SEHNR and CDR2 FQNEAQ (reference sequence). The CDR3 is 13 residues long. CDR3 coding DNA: TGTGCCAGCAGCTTTCCAACCTTGTATGGCTACACCTTC. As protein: CASSFPTLYGYTF.

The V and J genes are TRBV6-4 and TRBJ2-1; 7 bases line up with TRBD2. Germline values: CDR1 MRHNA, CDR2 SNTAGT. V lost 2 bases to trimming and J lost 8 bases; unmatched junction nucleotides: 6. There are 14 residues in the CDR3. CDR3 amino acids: CASSDDGGGDEQFF. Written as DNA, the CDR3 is TGTGCCAGCAGTGACGACGGTGGGGGGGATGAGCAGTTCTTC.

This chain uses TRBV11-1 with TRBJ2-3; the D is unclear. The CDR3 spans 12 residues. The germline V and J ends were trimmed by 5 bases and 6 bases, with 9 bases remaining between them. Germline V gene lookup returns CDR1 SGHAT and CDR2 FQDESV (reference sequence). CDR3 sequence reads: CASSPGGDTQYF. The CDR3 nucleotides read TGTGCCAGCAGCCCGGGTGGGGATACGCAGTATTTT.

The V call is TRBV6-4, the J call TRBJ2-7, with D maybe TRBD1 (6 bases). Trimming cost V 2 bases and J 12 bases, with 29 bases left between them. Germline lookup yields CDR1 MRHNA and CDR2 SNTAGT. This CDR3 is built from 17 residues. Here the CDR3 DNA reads TGTGCCAGCAGTGACCCAGGACAGATTACAGAATGTGGGTGGGGGTACTTC. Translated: CASSDPGQITECGWGYF.

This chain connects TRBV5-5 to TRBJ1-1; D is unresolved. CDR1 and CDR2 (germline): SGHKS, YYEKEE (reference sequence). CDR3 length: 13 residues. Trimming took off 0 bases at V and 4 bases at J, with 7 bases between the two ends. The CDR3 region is CASSLGDGTEAFF. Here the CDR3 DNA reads TGTGCCAGCAGCTTGGGGGATGGCACTGAAGCTTTCTTT.

The CDR3 DNA is TGTGCCATCACCCAGGGGGCTTGGAACACTGAAGCTTTCTTT. This sequence encodes CAITQGAWNTEAFF. The rearrangement links TRBV10-3 to TRBJ1-1; TRBD1 agrees at 8 bases. The CDR3 is made up of 14 amino acids. Trimming cost V 7 bases and J 1 base; bases outside gene matches: 5. The germline V gene encodes CDR1 ENHRY and CDR2 SYGVKD.

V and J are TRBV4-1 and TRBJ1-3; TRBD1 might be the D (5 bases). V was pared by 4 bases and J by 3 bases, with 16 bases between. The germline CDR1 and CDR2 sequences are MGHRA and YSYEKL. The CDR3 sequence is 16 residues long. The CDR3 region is CASSPQGRGSGNTIYF. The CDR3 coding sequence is TGCGCCAGCAGCCCCCAGGGACGGGGGAGTGGAAACACCATATATTTT.

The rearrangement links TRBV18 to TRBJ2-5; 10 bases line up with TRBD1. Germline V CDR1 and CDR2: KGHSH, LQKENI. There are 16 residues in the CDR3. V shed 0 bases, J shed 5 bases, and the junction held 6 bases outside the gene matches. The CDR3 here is CASSPPDRGRRETQYF. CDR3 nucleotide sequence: TGTGCCAGCTCACCACCAGACAGGGGGCGCAGGGAGACCCAGTACTTC.

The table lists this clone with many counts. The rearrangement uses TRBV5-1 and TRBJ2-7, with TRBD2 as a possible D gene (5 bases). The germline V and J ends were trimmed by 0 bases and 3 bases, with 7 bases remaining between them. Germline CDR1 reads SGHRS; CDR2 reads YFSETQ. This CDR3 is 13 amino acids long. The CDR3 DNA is TGCGCCAGCAGCTTGGTTCGGGGCTACGAGCAGTACTTC. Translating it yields CASSLVRGYEQYF.

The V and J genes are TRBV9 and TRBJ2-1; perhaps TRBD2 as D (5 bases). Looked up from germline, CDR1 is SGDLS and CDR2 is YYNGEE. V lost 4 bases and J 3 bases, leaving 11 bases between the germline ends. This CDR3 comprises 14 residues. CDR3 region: CASSPGSGYNEQFF. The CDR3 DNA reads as TGTGCCAGCAGCCCCGGAAGCGGCTACAATGAGCAGTTCTTC.

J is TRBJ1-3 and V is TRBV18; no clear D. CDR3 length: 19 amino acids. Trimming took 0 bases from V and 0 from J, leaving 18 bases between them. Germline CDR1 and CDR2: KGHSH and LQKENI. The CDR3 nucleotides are TGTGCCAGCTCACCACCCCCCTGGCGCGTCGGCCCCTCTGGAAACACCATATATTTT. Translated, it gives CASSPPPWRVGPSGNTIYF.

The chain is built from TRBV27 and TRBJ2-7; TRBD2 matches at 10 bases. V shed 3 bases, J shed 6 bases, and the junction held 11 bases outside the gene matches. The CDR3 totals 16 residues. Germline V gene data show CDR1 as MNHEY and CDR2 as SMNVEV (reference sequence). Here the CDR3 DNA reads TGTGCCAGCAGTTTGGGAGCTAGCGGGAGACCGAGCGAGCAGTACTTC. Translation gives CASSLGASGRPSEQYF.

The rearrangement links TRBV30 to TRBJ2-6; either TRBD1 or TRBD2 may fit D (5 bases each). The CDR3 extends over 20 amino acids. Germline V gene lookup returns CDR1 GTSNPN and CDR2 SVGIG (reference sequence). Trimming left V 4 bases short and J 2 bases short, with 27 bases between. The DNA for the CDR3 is TGTGCCTGGACCATCCCCGGGGTGGGGACCGGTCCGCCTGGGGCCAACGTCCTGACTTTC. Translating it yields CAWTIPGVGTGPPGANVLTF.

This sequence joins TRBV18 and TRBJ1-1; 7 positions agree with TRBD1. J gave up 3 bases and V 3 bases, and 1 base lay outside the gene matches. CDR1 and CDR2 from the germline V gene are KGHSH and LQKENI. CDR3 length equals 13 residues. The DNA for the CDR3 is TGTGCCAGCTCACCCCAGGGGGACACTGAAGCTTTCTTT. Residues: CASSPQGDTEAFF.

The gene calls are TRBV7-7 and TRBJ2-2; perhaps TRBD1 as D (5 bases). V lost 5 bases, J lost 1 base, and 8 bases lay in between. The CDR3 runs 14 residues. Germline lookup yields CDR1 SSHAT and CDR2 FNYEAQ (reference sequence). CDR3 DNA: TGTGCCAGCAGCCCCGACAGGAACACCGGGGAGCTGTTTTTT. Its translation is CASSPDRNTGELFF.

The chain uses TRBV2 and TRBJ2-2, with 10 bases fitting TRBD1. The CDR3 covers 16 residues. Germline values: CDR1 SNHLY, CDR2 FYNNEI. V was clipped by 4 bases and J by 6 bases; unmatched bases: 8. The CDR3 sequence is CASSAPRQGASGELFF. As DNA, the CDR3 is TGTGCCAGCAGTGCGCCCCGACAGGGGGCTTCCGGGGAGCTGTTTTTT.

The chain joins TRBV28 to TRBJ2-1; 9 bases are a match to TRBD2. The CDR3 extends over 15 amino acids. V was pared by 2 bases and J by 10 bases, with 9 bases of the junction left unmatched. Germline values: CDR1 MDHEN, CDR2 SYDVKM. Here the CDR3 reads CASSLGLAGRGEQFF. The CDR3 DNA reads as TGTGCCAGCAGTTTAGGCCTAGCGGGGCGGGGGGAGCAGTTCTTC.

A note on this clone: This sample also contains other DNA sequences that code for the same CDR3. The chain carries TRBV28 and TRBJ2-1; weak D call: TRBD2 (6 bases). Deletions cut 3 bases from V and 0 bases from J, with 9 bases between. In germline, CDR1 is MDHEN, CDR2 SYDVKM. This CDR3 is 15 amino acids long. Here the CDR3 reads CASSFGGNSYNEQFF. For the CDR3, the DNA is TGTGCCAGCAGTTTTGGCGGGAACTCCTACAATGAGCAGTTCTTC.

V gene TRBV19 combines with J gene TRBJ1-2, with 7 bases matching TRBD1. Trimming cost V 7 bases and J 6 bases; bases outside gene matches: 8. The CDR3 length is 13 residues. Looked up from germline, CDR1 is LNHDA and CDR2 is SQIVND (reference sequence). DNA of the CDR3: TGTGCCAGTAACCCGACAGGGTGGCATGGCTACACCTTC. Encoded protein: CASNPTGWHGYTF.

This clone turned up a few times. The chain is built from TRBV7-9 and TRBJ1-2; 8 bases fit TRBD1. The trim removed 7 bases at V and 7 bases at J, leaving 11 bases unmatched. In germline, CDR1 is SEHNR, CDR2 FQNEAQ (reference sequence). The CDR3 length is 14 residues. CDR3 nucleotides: TGTGCCAGCAACGTTGGACAGGGAGTGGGTGGCTACACCTTC. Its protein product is CASNVGQGVGGYTF.

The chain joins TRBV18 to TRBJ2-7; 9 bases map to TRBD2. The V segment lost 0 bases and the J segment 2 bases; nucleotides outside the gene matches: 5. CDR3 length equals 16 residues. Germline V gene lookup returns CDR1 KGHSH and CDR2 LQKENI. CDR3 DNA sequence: TGTGCCAGCTCACCACCTTCTAGCGGGGCCCCCTACGAGCAGTACTTC. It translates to CASSPPSSGAPYEQYF. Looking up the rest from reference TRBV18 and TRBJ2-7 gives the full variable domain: NAGVMQNPRHLVRRRGQEARLRCSPMKGHSHVYWYRQLPEEGLKFMVYLQKENIIDESGMPKERFSAEFPKEGPSILRIQQVVRGDSAAYFCASSPPSSGAPYEQYFGPGTRLTVT.

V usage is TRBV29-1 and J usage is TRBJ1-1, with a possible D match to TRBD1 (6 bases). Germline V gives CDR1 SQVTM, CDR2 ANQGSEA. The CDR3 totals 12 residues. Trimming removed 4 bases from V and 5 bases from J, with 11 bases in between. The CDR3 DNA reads TGCAGCGTTGGGGGGCCGGGGACTGAAGCTTTCTTT. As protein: CSVGGPGTEAFF.

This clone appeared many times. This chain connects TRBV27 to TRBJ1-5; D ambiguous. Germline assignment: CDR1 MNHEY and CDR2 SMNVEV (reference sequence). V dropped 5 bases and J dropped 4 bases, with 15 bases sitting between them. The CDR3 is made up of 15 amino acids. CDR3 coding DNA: TGTGCCAGCAGTCCCCGGTGGGGAGGGAATCAGCCCCAGCATTTT. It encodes CASSPRWGGNQPQHF.

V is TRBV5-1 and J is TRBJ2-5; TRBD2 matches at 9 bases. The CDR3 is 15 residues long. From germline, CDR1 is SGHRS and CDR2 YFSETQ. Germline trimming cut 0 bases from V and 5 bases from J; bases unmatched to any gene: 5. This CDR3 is CASSLGTSVLETQYF. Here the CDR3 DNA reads TGCGCCAGCAGCTTGGGGACTAGCGTGCTGGAGACCCAGTACTTC.

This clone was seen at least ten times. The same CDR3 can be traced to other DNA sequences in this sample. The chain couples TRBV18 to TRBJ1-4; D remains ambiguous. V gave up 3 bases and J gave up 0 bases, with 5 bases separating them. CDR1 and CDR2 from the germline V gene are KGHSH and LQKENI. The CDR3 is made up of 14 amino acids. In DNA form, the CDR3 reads TGTGCCAGCTCACCGAGTACAACTAATGAAAAACTGTTTTTT. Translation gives CASSPSTTNEKLFF.

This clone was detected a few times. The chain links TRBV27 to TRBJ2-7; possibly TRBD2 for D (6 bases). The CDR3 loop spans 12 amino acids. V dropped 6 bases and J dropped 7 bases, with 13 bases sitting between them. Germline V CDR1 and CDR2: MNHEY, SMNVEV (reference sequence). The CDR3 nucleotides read TGTGCCAGCAGCCGGGACTTCGTGGAGCAGTACTTC. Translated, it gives CASSRDFVEQYF.

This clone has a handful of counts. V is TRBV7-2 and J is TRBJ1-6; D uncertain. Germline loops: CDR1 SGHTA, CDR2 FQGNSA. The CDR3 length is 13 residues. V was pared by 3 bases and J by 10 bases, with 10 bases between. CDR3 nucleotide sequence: TGTGCCAGCAGCTTCACTCGAGAGTCACCCCTCCACTTT. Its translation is CASSFTRESPLHF.

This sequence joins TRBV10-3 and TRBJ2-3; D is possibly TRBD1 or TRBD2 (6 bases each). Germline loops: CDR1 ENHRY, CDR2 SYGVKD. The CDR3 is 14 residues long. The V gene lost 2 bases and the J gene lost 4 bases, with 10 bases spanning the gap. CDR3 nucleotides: TGTGCCATCAGTGAGCCGAGGGGGGCAGATACGCAGTATTTT. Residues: CAISEPRGADTQYF.